This entry describes one T cell receptor beta chain. Peripheral blood came from all dose cohorts at three timepoints. This record comes from a study of OX40 agonist ivuxolimab in advanced cancers. Study-level information: Ivuxolimab, an agonistic anti-OX40 (CD134) antibody, was given to patients. Males comprised 70% to 85% of the group, whose mean age was approximately 60 years (range about 20 to 79).

CDR1 SEHNR and CDR2 FQNEAQ come from the germline V gene (reference sequence). J gave up 3 bases and V 1 base, and 5 bases lay outside the gene matches. The CDR3 is 16 residues long. Profiling relied on immunoSEQ multiplex PCR, and the TCRdb table lists in-frame clones only, not all of them. Of tens of thousands of clones listed, 90% to 95% are singletons. Source: CD4+ or CD8+ T cells sorted from blood, taken in a trial of the OX40 agonist ivuxolimab. This chain connects TRBV7-9 to TRBJ1-3; 8 nucleotides match TRBD1. This receptor was taken from an adult with an advanced solid tumor such as melanoma, head and neck, liver or kidney cancer. CDR3 bases: TGTGCCAGCAGCTTAGTGGGGACAGGTCGTGGAAACACCATATATTTT. Protein: CASSLVGTGRGNTIYF.